The 27 T cell receptor beta chains below all came from one sample that was sequenced in a study of blood T cell repertoires in COVID-19. TCRdb's copy holds only in-frame clones and misses some; the assay was immunoSEQ multiplex PCR. The table shows 200,000 to 250,000 clones, with 70% to 90% occurring only once. The source material was peripheral blood. These TCRs come from a human donor in a cohort sampled during active COVID-19.

The gene calls are TRBV9 and TRBJ1-1; D possibly corresponds to TRBD1 (6 bases). Germline loops: CDR1 SGDLS, CDR2 YYNGEE. The V end was cut by 4 bases, the J end by 3 bases, with 10 bases between. This CDR3 has 13 residues. The CDR3 DNA reads TGTGCCAGCAGCTCTACAGGGTACACTGAAGCTTTCTTT. This codes for CASSSTGYTEAFF. The whole variable domain, remainder taken from reference TRBV9 and TRBJ1-1, is DSGVTQTPKHLITATGQRVTLRCSPRSGDLSVYWYQQSLDQGLQFLIQYYNGEERAKGNILERFSAQQFPDLHSELNLSSLELGDSALYFCASSSTGYTEAFFGQGTRLTVV.

The CDR3 DNA reads as TGTGCCAGCAGCTTAGACAGGGGACGCGAGACCCAGTACTTC. Translated, it gives CASSLDRGRETQYF. V gene TRBV7-2 combines with J gene TRBJ2-5, with 7 bases aligning to TRBD1. Trimming removed 1 base from V and 5 bases from J; junction bases left unmatched: 4. Germline CDR1 is SGHTA and CDR2 is FQGNSA. This CDR3 has 14 amino acids.

The gene calls are TRBV11-2 and TRBJ2-5; perhaps TRBD1 as D (6 bases). The CDR3 runs 15 residues. Trimming shortened V by 2 bases and J by 5 bases, and 15 bases separated the two germline ends. CDR1 SGHAT and CDR2 FQNNGV come from the germline V gene. CDR3 protein: CASSLPGARSETQYF. The CDR3 nucleotides read TGTGCCAGCAGCTTACCAGGGGCCCGCTCGGAGACCCAGTACTTC.

This clone was detected once. This chain uses TRBV21-1 with TRBJ1-3; whether TRBD1, the table's D call, matches the DNA was not checked. TRBV21-1 is a pseudogene locus. The CDR3 spans 16 residues. Here the CDR3 DNA reads TGTGCCAGCAGACCCGGGACAGGCCGCTCTGGAAACACCATATATTTT. It specifies CASRPGTGRSGNTIYF.

CDR3 nucleotide sequence: TGTGCCAGCTCACCCGGGACCCGGGGGACGGGGACCCAGTACTTC. It encodes CASSPGTRGTGTQYF. The J gene is TRBJ2-5, the V gene TRBV18; D is possibly TRBD2 (6 bases). The CDR3 is made up of 15 amino acids. V lost 3 bases to trimming and J lost 7 bases, with 18 bases between them. Looked up from germline, CDR1 is KGHSH and CDR2 is LQKENI.

The V gene is TRBV7-2, the J gene TRBJ2-1; 7 bases align to TRBD2. J lost 7 bases, V lost 7 bases, and 4 bases had no gene match. The CDR3 covers 12 residues. CDR1 and CDR2 from the germline V gene are SGHTA and FQGNSA. The DNA of the CDR3 is TGTGCCAGCACCTGGGAGGGGAATGAGCAGTTCTTC. This encodes CASTWEGNEQFF.

The CDR3 is CASSMTVRGELFF. CDR3 nucleotides: TGTGCCAGCAGCATGACAGTTCGAGGGGAGCTGTTTTTT. This chain links TRBV6-5 with TRBJ2-2; D possibly corresponds to TRBD1 (5 bases). The CDR3 loop spans 13 amino acids. Per the germline V gene, CDR1 is MNHEY and CDR2 is SVGAGI. V lost 6 bases to trimming and J lost 8 bases, with 13 bases between them.

J is TRBJ2-7 and V is TRBV5-1; 10 positions match TRBD2. V shed 0 bases, J shed 5 bases, and the junction held 5 bases outside the gene matches. The CDR3 contains 15 residues. Germline loops: CDR1 SGHRS, CDR2 YFSETQ. DNA of the CDR3: TGCGCCAGCAGCTTGGGCGGGACTAGCGTCCACGAGCAGTACTTC. Translating gives CASSLGGTSVHEQYF.

This clone has at least ten counts. The chain links TRBV5-1 to TRBJ1-3; possibly TRBD1 for D (5 bases). Per germline, CDR1 SGHRS and CDR2 YFSETQ. This CDR3 comprises 16 residues. V dropped 4 bases and J dropped 2 bases, with 16 bases sitting between them. The CDR3 DNA reads TGCGCCAGCAGCCGATCCGGGGGGGAGGCTGGAAACACCATATATTTT. As protein: CASSRSGGEAGNTIYF.

The J gene is TRBJ1-2, the V gene TRBV29-1; 9 nucleotides agree with TRBD1. The trim removed 4 bases at V and 3 bases at J, leaving 6 bases unmatched. The germline CDR1 and CDR2 sequences are SQVTM and ANQGSEA. This CDR3 has 14 residues. This chain's CDR3 is CSVAHRGLDYGYTF. CDR3 sequence (DNA): TGCAGCGTTGCCCACAGGGGGCTGGACTATGGCTACACCTTC. Variable domain in full (rest from reference TRBV29-1 and TRBJ1-2): SAVISQKPSRDICQRGTSLTIQCQVDSQVTMMFWYRQQPGQSLTLIATANQGSEATYESGFVIDKFPISRPNLTFSTLTVSNMSPEDSSIYLCSVAHRGLDYGYTFGSGTRLTVV.

This chain links TRBV13 with TRBJ1-5; D gene ambiguous. The CDR3 loop spans 16 amino acids. Trimming stripped 5 bases from V and 2 bases from J, with 16 bases between. Germline CDR1 reads PRHDT; CDR2 reads FYEKMQ (reference sequence). CDR3 in DNA: TGTGCCAGCAGCACCCGCGCCGCCCCTGGCAATCAGCCCCAGCATTTT. Its translation: CASSTRAAPGNQPQHF.

The V and J genes are TRBV2 and TRBJ2-3; TRBD2 agrees at 11 bases. The CDR3 length is 15 residues. V dropped 7 bases and J dropped 2; count of bases not matched to a gene: 5. Looked up from germline, CDR1 is SNHLY and CDR2 is FYNNEI. This CDR3 is CASKGLAVFTDTQYF. In DNA form, the CDR3 reads TGTGCCAGCAAGGGACTAGCGGTCTTCACAGATACGCAGTATTTT.

This sequence joins TRBV12-3 or TRBV12-4 and TRBJ1-4, with 7 bases lining up with TRBD1. There are 11 residues in the CDR3. J lost 11 bases, V lost 7 bases, and 4 bases had no gene match. CDR3 amino acids: CASITQGKLFF. The CDR3 nucleotides are TGTGCCAGCATCACACAGGGGAAACTGTTTTTT.

The chain has TRBV6-5 and TRBJ1-1, with 7 positions matching TRBD1. After removal of 6 bases from V and 3 bases from J, the junction contained 7 bases not matched to a gene. CDR3 length: 14 residues. Germline CDR1 and CDR2: MNHEY and SVGAGI. CDR3 in amino acids: CASSQPQGHTEAFF. The CDR3 coding sequence is TGTGCCAGCAGCCAACCACAGGGGCACACTGAAGCTTTCTTT.

The chain joins TRBV24-1 to TRBJ2-7; 8 bases map to TRBD1. This CDR3 is built from 15 residues. J was trimmed by 5 bases and V by 4 bases; bases with no gene match: 9. Germline CDR1 reads KGHDR; CDR2 reads SFDVKD. The CDR3 reads CATSDPGQGSHEQYF. The DNA for the CDR3 is TGTGCCACCAGTGACCCAGGACAGGGTAGCCACGAGCAGTACTTC.

The chain recombines TRBV18 with TRBJ1-6, with 9 bases fitting TRBD1. The CDR3 sequence is 16 residues long. Germline V gene lookup returns CDR1 KGHSH and CDR2 LQKENI. The V segment lost 3 bases and the J segment 7 bases; nucleotides outside the gene matches: 7. CDR3 sequence reads: CASSPGTGSENSPLHF. CDR3 coding DNA: TGTGCCAGCTCACCTGGGACAGGGAGCGAAAATTCACCCCTCCACTTT.

V and J are TRBV6-5 and TRBJ1-2; no clear D. The germline CDR1 and CDR2 sequences are MNHEY and SVGAGI. This CDR3 region has 14 residues. V lost 4 bases and J lost 4, with 13 bases in between. The CDR3 here is CASSSTLGLYGYTF. The CDR3 DNA reads TGTGCCAGCAGTTCCACACTGGGCCTCTATGGCTACACCTTC.

The V and J genes are TRBV28 and TRBJ2-1; 12 bases agree with TRBD2. Per germline, CDR1 MDHEN and CDR2 SYDVKM. The CDR3 is 17 residues long. V was pared by 2 bases and J by 4 bases, with 6 bases of the junction left unmatched. The CDR3 sequence is CASSLRLAGGLYNEQFF. The DNA of the CDR3 is TGTGCCAGCAGTTTAAGGCTAGCGGGGGGGCTTTACAATGAGCAGTTCTTC.

This clone appeared once. The rearrangement joins TRBV6-5 to TRBJ1-2; TRBD1 agrees at 8 bases. J lost 3 bases, V lost 2 bases, and 8 bases had no gene match. In germline, CDR1 is MNHEY, CDR2 SVGAGI. The CDR3 has 16 residues. The CDR3 loop reads CASSYDRGAEDYGYTF. In DNA, the CDR3 is TGTGCCAGCAGTTACGACAGGGGAGCGGAGGACTATGGCTACACCTTC.

The V and J genes are TRBV7-2 and TRBJ2-7; 9 bases map to TRBD2. The CDR3 extends over 18 amino acids. V lost 2 bases and J lost 6; bases outside the gene matches: 17. Germline V lookup: CDR1 SGHTA, CDR2 FQGNSA. DNA for the CDR3: TGTGCCAGCAGCTTAAGTCTCGGGGTAGCGGGAGATCTCACCGAGCAGTACTTC. This encodes CASSLSLGVAGDLTEQYF.

The chain combines TRBV3-1 (or the pseudogene TRBV3-2) with TRBJ2-6; 7 positions match TRBD1. Germline CDR1 and CDR2: LGHDT and YNNKEL (reference sequence). The CDR3 has 18 residues. The V and J ends lost 5 bases and 1 base, in that order; junction bases with no gene match: 11. CDR3 DNA: TGTGCCAGCAGCGGGGTAGGGGGCTTAAGGTCTGGGGCCAACGTCCTGACTTTC. Its translation is CASSGVGGLRSGANVLTF.

This sequence joins TRBV5-1 and TRBJ2-5; 8 bases match TRBD1. The germline V gene has CDR1 SGHRS and CDR2 YFSETQ. CDR3 length equals 15 residues. V shed 6 bases and J 5 bases; nucleotides not matched to a gene: 12. CDR3: CASTPRTGGRETQYF. For the CDR3, the DNA is TGCGCCAGCACCCCGCGAACAGGGGGGAGGGAGACCCAGTACTTC.

DNA of the CDR3: TGTGCCTGGAGTCTAATAGGGAGGGCTAGCACTGAAGCTTTCTTT. It is translated as CAWSLIGRASTEAFF. This chain links TRBV30 with TRBJ1-1, with unresolved D. This CDR3 has 15 amino acids. V lost 2 bases to trimming and J lost 4 bases, with 17 bases between them. CDR1 is GTSNPN, CDR2 SVGIG, per germline (reference sequence).

V usage is TRBV5-1 and J usage is TRBJ1-1; D may be TRBD1 (6 bases). The CDR3 totals 13 residues. Per the germline V gene, CDR1 is SGHRS and CDR2 is YFSETQ. The ends were cut back, 9 bases at V and 0 bases at J, with 12 bases in the middle. Here the CDR3 DNA reads TGCGCCAACAGTGAGGGGGTGAACACTGAAGCTTTCTTT. Protein product: CANSEGVNTEAFF.

The chain employs TRBV27 and TRBJ1-5; D perhaps matches TRBD1 (5 bases). Trimming pared 0 bases from V and 5 bases from J, leaving 5 bases between. From germline, CDR1 is MNHEY and CDR2 SMNVEV (reference sequence). This CDR3 region has 13 residues. CDR3 in DNA: TGTGCCAGCAGTTTATCCAGGGATCAGCCCCAGCATTTT. It codes for CASSLSRDQPQHF.

This chain connects TRBV5-8 to TRBJ2-7, with a possible D match to TRBD2 (6 bases). This CDR3 is 13 amino acids long. Between the trimmed V and J ends, which lost 3 bases and 3 bases, there was a span of 10 bases. Looked up from germline, CDR1 is SGHTS and CDR2 is YDEGEE. Written as DNA, the CDR3 is TGTGCCAGCAGCTGGGGGGTTAACTACGAGCAGTACTTC. Translation: CASSWGVNYEQYF.

Only a few counts were recorded for this clone. This chain uses TRBV13 with TRBJ1-2, with a possible D match to TRBD1 (5 bases). This CDR3 spans 14 amino acids. Germline V lookup: CDR1 PRHDT, CDR2 FYEKMQ (reference sequence). The V gene lost 5 bases and the J gene lost 7 bases, with 17 bases spanning the gap. The CDR3 loop is CASSQTPPRGGYTF. Here the CDR3 DNA reads TGTGCCAGCAGCCAGACGCCACCAAGGGGTGGCTACACCTTC.